This entry features one T cell receptor beta chain sequence. The data originate from a study of T cell changes during pregnancy in multiple sclerosis. Assay: immunoSEQ multiplex PCR; the TCRdb copy retains only in-frame clones and omits some. The sample carries around 68,000 clones, 91% recorded once. CDR3 size: 15 residues. With V trimmed by 5 bases and J by 3 bases, 9 bases remained unmatched. Germline V CDR1 and CDR2: SGHRS, YFSETQ. The rearrangement links TRBV5-1 to TRBJ2-3, with TRBD2 matching over 7 bases. Sequencing used peripheral blood, obtained in the third trimester of pregnancy. The source of this sequence is a female donor in good health, enrolled as a control in a pregnancy study. In DNA form, the CDR3 reads TGCGCCAGCAGTAAACTAGCGTCCGGGACAGATACGCAGTATTTT. It codes for CASSKLASGTDTQYF. The full variable domain, its missing parts supplied by reference TRBV5-1 and TRBJ2-3, is KAGVTQTPRYLIKTRGQQVTLSCSPISGHRSVSWYQQTPGQGLQFLFEYFSETQRNKGNFPGRFSGRQFSNSRSEMNVSTLELGDSALYLCASSKLASGTDTQYFGPGTRLTVL.